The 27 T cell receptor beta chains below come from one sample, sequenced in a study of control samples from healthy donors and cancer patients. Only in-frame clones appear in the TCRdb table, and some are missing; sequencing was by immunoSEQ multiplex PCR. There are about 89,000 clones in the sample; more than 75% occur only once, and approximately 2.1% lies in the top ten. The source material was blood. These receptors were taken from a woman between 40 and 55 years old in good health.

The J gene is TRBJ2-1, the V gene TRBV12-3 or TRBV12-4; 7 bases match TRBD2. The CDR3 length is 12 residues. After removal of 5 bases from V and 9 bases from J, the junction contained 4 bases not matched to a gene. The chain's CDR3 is CASSAPGGEQFF. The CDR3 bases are TGTGCCAGCAGTGCCCCGGGGGGTGAGCAGTTCTTC.

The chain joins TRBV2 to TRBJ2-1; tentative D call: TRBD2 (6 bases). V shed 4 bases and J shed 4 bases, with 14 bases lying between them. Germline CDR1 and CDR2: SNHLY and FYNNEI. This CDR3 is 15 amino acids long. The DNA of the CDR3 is TGTGCCAGCAGTGGAGGGCGGGGCGGGTACAATGAGCAGTTCTTC. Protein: CASSGGRGGYNEQFF.

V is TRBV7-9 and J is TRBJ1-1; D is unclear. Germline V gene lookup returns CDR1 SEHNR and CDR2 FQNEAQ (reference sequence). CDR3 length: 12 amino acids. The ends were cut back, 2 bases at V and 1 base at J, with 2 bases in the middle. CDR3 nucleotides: TGTGCCAGCAGCTTATCGAACACTGAAGCTTTCTTT. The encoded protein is CASSLSNTEAFF. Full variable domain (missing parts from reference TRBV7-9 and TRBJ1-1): DTGVSQNPRHKITKRGQNVTFRCDPISEHNRLYWYRQTLGQGPEFLTYFQNEAQLEKSRLLSDRFSAERPKGSFSTLEIQRTEQGDSAMYLCASSLSNTEAFFGQGTRLTVV.

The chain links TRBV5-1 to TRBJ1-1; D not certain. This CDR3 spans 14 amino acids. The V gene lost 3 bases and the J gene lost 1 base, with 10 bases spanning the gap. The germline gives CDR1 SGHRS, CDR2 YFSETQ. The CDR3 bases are TGCGCCAGCAGCTCCCCTGGAGCGAACACTGAAGCTTTCTTT. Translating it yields CASSSPGANTEAFF.

The CDR3, as DNA: TGTGCCAGCAGCCACACGGGCACTGAAGCTTTCTTT. Its protein is CASSHTGTEAFF. The rearrangement joins TRBV5-8 to TRBJ1-1; D is ambiguous. V was shortened by 4 bases and J by 4 bases, with 8 bases between the two germline ends. The germline V gene encodes CDR1 SGHTS and CDR2 YDEGEE. The CDR3 is 12 amino acids.

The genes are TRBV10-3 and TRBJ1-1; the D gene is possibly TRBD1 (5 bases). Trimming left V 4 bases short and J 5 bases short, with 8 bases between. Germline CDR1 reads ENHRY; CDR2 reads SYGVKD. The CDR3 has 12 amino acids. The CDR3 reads CAISGGGTEAFF. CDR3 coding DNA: TGTGCCATCAGTGGGGGGGGGACTGAAGCTTTCTTT.

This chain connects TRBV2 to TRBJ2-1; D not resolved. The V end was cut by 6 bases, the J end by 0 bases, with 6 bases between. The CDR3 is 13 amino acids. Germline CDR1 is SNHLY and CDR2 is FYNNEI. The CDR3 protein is CASRQSSYNEQFF. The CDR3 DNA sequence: TGTGCCAGCAGGCAGAGCTCCTACAATGAGCAGTTCTTC.

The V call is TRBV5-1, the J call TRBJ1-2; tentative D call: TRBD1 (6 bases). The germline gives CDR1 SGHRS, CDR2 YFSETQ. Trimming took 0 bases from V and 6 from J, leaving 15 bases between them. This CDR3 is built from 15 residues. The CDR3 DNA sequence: TGCGCCAGCAGCTTGGGAGGCAGGGGAGGAGATGGCTACACCTTC. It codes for CASSLGGRGGDGYTF.

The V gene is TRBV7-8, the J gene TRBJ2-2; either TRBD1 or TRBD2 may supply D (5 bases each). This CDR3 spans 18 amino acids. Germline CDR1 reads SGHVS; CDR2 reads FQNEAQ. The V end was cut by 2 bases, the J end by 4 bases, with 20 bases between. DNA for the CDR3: TGTGCCAGCAGCTTAAAGCCCCTATCTGGGACGGGCACCGGGGAGCTGTTTTTT. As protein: CASSLKPLSGTGTGELFF.

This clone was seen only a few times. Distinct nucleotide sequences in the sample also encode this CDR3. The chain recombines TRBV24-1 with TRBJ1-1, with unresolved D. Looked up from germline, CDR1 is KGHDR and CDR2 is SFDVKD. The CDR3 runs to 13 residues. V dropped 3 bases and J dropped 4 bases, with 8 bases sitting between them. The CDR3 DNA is TGTGCCACCAGTGATCCGGGGAGCACTGAAGCTTTCTTT. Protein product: CATSDPGSTEAFF.

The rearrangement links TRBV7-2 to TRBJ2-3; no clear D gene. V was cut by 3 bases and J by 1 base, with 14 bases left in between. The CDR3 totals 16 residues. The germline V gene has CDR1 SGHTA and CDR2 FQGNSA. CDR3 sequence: CASSFIIGTGTDTQYF. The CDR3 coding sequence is TGTGCCAGCAGCTTTATAATCGGCACGGGCACAGATACGCAGTATTTT.

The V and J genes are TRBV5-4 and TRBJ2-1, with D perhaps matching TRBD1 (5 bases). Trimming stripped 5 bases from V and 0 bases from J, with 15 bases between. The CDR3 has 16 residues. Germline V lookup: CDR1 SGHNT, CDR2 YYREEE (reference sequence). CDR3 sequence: CASSYRLTSSYNEQFF. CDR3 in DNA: TGTGCCAGCAGTTACAGGCTTACAAGCTCCTACAATGAGCAGTTCTTC.

Here the CDR3 DNA reads TGTGCCACCAGCAGAGATCTTGGGGACAGCTCTGGAAACACCATATATTTT. Amino acids: CATSRDLGDSSGNTIYF. The chain recombines TRBV15 with TRBJ1-3, with 7 bases fitting TRBD1. The trim removed 0 bases at V and 0 bases at J, leaving 5 bases unmatched. The CDR3 is 17 residues long. Germline CDR1 and CDR2: LNHNV and YYDKDF (reference sequence).

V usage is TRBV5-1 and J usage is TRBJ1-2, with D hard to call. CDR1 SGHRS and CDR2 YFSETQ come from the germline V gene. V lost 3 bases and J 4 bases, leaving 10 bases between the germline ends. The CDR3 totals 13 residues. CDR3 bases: TGCGCCAGCAGCTCCGCTCGAGGCTATGGCTACACCTTC. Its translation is CASSSARGYGYTF.

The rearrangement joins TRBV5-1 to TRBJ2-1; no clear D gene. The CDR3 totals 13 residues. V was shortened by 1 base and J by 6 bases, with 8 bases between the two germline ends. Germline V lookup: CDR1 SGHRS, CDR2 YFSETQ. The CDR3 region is CASSLRARNEQFF. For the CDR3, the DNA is TGCGCCAGCAGCTTGAGGGCGCGCAATGAGCAGTTCTTC.

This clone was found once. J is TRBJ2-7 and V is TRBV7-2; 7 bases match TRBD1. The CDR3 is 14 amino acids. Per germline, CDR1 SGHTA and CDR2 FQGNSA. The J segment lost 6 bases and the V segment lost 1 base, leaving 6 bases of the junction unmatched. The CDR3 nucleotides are TGTGCCAGCAGCTTAGGGGGACAGCCGATCGAGCAGTACTTC. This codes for CASSLGGQPIEQYF.

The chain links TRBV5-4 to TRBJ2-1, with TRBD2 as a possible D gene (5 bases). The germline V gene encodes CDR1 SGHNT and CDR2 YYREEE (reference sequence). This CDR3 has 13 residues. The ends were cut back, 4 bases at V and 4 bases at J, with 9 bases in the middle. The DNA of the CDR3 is TGTGCCAGCAGCGGCGGACTTTACAATGAGCAGTTCTTC. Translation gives CASSGGLYNEQFF.

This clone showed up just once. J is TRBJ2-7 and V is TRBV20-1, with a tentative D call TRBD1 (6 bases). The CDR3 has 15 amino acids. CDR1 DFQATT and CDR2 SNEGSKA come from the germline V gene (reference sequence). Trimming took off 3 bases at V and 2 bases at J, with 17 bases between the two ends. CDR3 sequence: CSASSDSSFAYEQYF. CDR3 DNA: TGCAGTGCTAGTTCGGACAGTTCATTCGCCTACGAGCAGTACTTC.

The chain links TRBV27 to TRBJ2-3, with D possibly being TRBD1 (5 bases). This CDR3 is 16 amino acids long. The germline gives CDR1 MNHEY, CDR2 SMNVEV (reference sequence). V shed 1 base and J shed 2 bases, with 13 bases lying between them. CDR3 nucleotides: TGTGCCAGCAGTTTATATGGAATAGGGGTCACAGATACGCAGTATTTT. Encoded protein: CASSLYGIGVTDTQYF.

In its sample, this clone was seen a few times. Written as DNA, the CDR3 is TGTGCCAGTAGCCCAAACACCGGGGAGCTGTTTTTT. The encoded protein is CASSPNTGELFF. The chain uses TRBV19 and TRBJ2-2; D is unclear. The V gene lost 6 bases and the J gene lost 2 bases, with 4 bases spanning the gap. Germline V lookup: CDR1 LNHDA, CDR2 SQIVND (reference sequence). This CDR3 contains 12 residues.

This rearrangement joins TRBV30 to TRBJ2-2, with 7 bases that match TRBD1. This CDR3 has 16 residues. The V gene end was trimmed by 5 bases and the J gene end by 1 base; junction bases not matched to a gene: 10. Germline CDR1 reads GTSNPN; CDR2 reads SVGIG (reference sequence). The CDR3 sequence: CAWGKKTGLNTGELFF. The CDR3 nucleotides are TGTGCCTGGGGGAAGAAGACAGGGTTGAACACCGGGGAGCTGTTTTTT.

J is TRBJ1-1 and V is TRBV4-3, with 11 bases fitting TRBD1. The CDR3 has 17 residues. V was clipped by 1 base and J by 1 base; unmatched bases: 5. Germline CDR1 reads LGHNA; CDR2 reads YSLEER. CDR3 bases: TGCGCCAGCAGCCAAGGGACAGGGGGCGGGAGGAACACTGAAGCTTTCTTT. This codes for CASSQGTGGGRNTEAFF.

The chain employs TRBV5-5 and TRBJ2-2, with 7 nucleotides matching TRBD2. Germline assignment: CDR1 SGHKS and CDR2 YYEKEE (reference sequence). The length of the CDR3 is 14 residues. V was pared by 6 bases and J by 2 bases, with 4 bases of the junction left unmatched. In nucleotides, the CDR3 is TGTGCCAGCATTTCGGGGGGAAACACCGGGGAGCTGTTTTTT. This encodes CASISGGNTGELFF.

The CDR3 region has the DNA TGTGCCATCAGTCCAAGACAGGGGGCCAGGGAGACCCAGTACTTC. This translates into CAISPRQGARETQYF. This rearrangement joins TRBV10-3 to TRBJ2-5; TRBD1 matches 10 bases. The CDR3 length is 15 residues. V trimming: 5 bases; J trimming: 5 bases; junction bases outside the gene matches: 8. CDR1 and CDR2 from the germline V gene are ENHRY and SYGVKD.

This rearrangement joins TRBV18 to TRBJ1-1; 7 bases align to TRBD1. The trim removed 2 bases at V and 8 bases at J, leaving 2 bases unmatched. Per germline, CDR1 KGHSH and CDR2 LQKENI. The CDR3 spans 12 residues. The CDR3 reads CASSPEQGEAFF. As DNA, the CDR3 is TGTGCCAGCTCACCAGAACAGGGGGAAGCTTTCTTT.

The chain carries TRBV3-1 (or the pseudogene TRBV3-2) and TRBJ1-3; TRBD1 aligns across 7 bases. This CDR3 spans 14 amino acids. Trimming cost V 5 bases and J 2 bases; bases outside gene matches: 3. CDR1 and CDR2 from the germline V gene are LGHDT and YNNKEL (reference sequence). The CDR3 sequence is CASSDQGAGNTIYF. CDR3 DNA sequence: TGTGCCAGCAGCGACCAGGGGGCTGGAAACACCATATATTTT.

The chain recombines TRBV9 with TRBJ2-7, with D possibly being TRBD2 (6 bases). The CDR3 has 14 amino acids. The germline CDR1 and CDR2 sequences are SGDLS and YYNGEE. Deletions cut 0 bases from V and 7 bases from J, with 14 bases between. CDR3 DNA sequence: TGTGCCAGCAGCGTAGATCTGGGGACTGGTGAGCAGTACTTC. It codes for CASSVDLGTGEQYF.